The present TCR beta chain was sequenced within a study of blood T cells in healthy people across ages. CDR3 length equals 14 residues. Germline CDR1 is KGHSH and CDR2 is LQKENI. V lost 6 bases and J lost 1, with 12 bases in between. Study-wide results and caveats: Diversity of TCR beta per million T cells declined in a roughly linear way with age.

PCR was performed a second time for about 6 to 12 cycles using a sample-barcoded 5' primer and a J-beta primer mix. In TCRdb, the 5' RACE reads were re-called with MiXCR into one record per CDR3 protein. In the table there are almost 800,000 distinct CDR3 sequences, nearly 60% of which are singletons. On this clonotype: Its antigen is undetermined.

The TCR comes from a man in his thirties or forties in good health. The chain employs TRBV18 and TRBJ2-5, with D tentatively TRBD1 (6 bases). Sequenced input: blood. CDR3 loop: CASSRGQRQETQYF. CDR3 bases: TGTGCCAGCTCTCGCGGACAGCGCCAAGAGACCCAGTACTTC.